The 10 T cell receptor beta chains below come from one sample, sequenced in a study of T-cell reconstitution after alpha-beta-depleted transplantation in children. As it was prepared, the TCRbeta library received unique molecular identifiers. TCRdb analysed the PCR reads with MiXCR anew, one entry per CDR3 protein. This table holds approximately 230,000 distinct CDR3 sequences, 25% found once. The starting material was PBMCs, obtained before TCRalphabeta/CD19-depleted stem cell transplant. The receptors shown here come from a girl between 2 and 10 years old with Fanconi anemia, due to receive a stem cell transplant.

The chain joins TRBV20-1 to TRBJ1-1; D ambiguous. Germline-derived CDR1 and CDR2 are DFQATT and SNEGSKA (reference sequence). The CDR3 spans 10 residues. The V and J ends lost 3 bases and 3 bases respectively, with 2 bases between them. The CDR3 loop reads CSASYTEAFF. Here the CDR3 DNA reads TGCAGTGCTAGCTACACTGAAGCTTTCTTT.

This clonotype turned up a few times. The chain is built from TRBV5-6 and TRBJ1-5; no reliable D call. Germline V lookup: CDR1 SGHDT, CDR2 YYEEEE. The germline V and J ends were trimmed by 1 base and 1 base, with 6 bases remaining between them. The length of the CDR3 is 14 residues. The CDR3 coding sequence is TGTGCCAGCAGCTTGTGGAGGAGCAATCAGCCCCAGCATTTT. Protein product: CASSLWRSNQPQHF.

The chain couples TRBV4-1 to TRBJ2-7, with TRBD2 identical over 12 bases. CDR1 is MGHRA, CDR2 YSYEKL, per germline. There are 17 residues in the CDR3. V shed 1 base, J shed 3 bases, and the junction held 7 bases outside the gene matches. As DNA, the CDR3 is TGCGCCAGCAGCCAAGTAATTCGACTAGCGGGGGACTACGAGCAGTACTTC. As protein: CASSQVIRLAGDYEQYF.

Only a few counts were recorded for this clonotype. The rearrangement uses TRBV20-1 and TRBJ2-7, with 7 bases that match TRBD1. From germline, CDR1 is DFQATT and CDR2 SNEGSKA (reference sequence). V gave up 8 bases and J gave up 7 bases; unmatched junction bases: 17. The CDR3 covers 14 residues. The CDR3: CSSLPGQMPWEQYF. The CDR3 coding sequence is TGCAGTTCGCTTCCGGGACAGATGCCCTGGGAGCAGTACTTC.

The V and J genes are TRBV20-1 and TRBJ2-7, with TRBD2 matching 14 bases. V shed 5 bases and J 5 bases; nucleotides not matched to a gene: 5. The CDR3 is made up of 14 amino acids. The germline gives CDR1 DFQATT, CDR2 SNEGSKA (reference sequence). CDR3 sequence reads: CSARPGLAGDEQYF. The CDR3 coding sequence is TGCAGTGCTCGGCCGGGACTAGCGGGGGACGAGCAGTACTTC.

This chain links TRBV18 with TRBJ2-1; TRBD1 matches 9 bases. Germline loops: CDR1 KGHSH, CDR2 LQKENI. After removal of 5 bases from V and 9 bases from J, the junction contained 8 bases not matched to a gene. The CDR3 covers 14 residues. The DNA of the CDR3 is TGTGCCAGCTCATACCGGGACAGGGAGGGTGAGCAGTTCTTC. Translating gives CASSYRDREGEQFF. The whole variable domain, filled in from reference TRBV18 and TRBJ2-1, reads NAGVMQNPRHLVRRRGQEARLRCSPMKGHSHVYWYRQLPEEGLKFMVYLQKENIIDESGMPKERFSAEFPKEGPSILRIQQVVRGDSAAYFCASSYRDREGEQFFGPGTRLTVL.

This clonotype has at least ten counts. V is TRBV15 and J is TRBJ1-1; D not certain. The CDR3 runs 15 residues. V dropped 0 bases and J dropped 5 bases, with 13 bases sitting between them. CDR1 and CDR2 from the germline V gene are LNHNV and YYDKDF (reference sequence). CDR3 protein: CATSRDLEGGTEAFF. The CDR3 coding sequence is TGTGCCACCAGCAGAGATCTGGAGGGCGGGACTGAAGCTTTCTTT.

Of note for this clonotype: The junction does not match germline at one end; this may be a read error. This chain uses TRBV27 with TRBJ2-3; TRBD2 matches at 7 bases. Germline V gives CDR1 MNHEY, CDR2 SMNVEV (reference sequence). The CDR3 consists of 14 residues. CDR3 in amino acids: CASRERGCTDTEYF. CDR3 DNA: TGTGCCAGCAGGGAGCGGGGATGCACAGATACGGAGTATTTT.

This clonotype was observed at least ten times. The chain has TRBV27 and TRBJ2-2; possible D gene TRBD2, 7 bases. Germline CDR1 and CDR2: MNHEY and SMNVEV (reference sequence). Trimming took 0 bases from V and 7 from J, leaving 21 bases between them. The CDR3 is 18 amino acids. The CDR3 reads CASSLSAWGRERSGELFF. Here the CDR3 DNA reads TGTGCCAGCAGTTTATCTGCTTGGGGGCGGGAGCGAAGCGGGGAGCTGTTTTTT.

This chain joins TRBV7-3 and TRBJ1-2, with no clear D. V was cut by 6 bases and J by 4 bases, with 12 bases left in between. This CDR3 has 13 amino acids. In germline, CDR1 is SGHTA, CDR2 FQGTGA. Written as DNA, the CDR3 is TGTGCCAGCAGTCCGCGGGGTTCCTATGGCTACACCTTC. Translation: CASSPRGSYGYTF.